One sample yielded the 14 T cell receptor beta chains listed below, sequenced in a study of blood T cell repertoires in COVID-19. Repertoires were generated with immunoSEQ multiplex PCR, while TCRdb's copy carries only in-frame clones and drops some. Of about 160,000 clones in the sample, over 80% are singletons; the top ten hold over 10%. The sample consisted of peripheral blood. The receptors originated from a man in his 70s who had recovered from COVID-19.

The CDR3 sequence is CASSTDPGSGEREQFF. The DNA of the CDR3 is TGTGCCAGCAGCACCGACCCCGGGAGTGGGGAAAGGGAGCAGTTCTTC. This sequence joins TRBV7-8 and TRBJ2-1; a possible D gene is TRBD2 (6 bases). Germline CDR1 and CDR2: SGHVS and FQNEAQ. Trimming removed 5 bases at V and 10 bases at J, with 24 bases between. The CDR3 is 16 amino acids.

This clone was detected only a few times. The V and J genes are TRBV3-1 (or the pseudogene TRBV3-2) and TRBJ2-3; 9 nucleotides agree with TRBD2. The CDR3 contains 18 residues. Per germline, CDR1 LGHDT and CDR2 YNNKEL (reference sequence). The V segment lost 1 base and the J segment 0 bases; nucleotides outside the gene matches: 8. The CDR3 DNA reads TGTGCCAGCAGCCAAGGGTCTAGCGGGGCCTCTAGCACAGATACGCAGTATTTT. Translating gives CASSQGSSGASSTDTQYF.

The rearrangement links TRBV11-3 to TRBJ2-3, with 8 bases that match TRBD2. CDR3 size: 16 residues. Germline-derived CDR1 and CDR2 are SGHNT and YENEEA. V shed 4 bases, J shed 0 bases, and the junction held 6 bases outside the gene matches. CDR3 residues: CASSSYSGTSTDTQYF. CDR3 bases: TGTGCCAGCAGCTCCTATAGCGGGACTAGCACAGATACGCAGTATTTT.

This clone was seen a handful of times. This chain uses TRBV2 with TRBJ1-1; D not certain. V lost 7 bases and J lost 3, with 12 bases in between. This CDR3 contains 13 residues. Germline CDR1 SNHLY, CDR2 FYNNEI. CDR3: CASIISGDTEAFF. DNA of the CDR3: TGTGCCAGCATAATATCCGGGGACACTGAAGCTTTCTTT.

The chain employs TRBV7-3 and TRBJ2-5; a weak D match, TRBD2 (6 bases). V was cut by 2 bases and J by 5 bases, with 15 bases left in between. Per the germline V gene, CDR1 is SGHTA and CDR2 is FQGTGA. The CDR3 runs to 15 residues. The CDR3 loop reads CASSLAPGDQETQYF. Here the CDR3 DNA reads TGTGCCAGCAGCTTAGCTCCGGGGGATCAGGAGACCCAGTACTTC.

V usage is TRBV28 and J usage is TRBJ2-5, with D possibly matching TRBD2 (6 bases). Between the trimmed V and J ends, which lost 1 base and 1 base, there was a span of 10 bases. This CDR3 is built from 15 residues. CDR1 and CDR2 from the germline V gene are MDHEN and SYDVKM. CDR3: CASSLSGTGQETQYF. CDR3 DNA: TGTGCCAGCAGTTTATCCGGGACTGGCCAAGAGACCCAGTACTTC.

This sequence joins TRBV3-1 (or the pseudogene TRBV3-2) and TRBJ2-5; TRBD2 matches at 15 bases. Looked up from germline, CDR1 is LGHDT and CDR2 is YNNKEL (reference sequence). The CDR3 contains 19 residues. With V trimmed by 4 bases and J by 0 bases, 9 bases remained unmatched. The CDR3 protein is CASSLRPGTSGGYQETQYF. The DNA of the CDR3 is TGTGCCAGCAGCCTACGACCAGGGACTAGCGGGGGGTACCAAGAGACCCAGTACTTC.

The chain is built from TRBV5-1 and TRBJ1-6; D is undetermined. Germline V gives CDR1 SGHRS, CDR2 YFSETQ. The CDR3 is made up of 14 amino acids. V was trimmed by 0 bases and J by 10 bases, leaving 11 bases between them. The CDR3 here is CASSLVSPRSPLHF. The CDR3 region has the DNA TGCGCCAGCAGCTTGGTCTCGCCACGGTCACCCCTCCACTTT.

The CDR3 region is CASTTSGTRKVCEQYF. The CDR3, as DNA: TGTGCCAGCACCACATCCGGGACTCGAAAGGTCTGCGAGCAGTACTTC. The chain uses TRBV6-9 and TRBJ2-7, with D possibly matching TRBD2 (6 bases). In germline, CDR1 is MNHGY, CDR2 SVAAGI. Trimming shortened V by 7 bases and J by 6 bases, and 25 bases separated the two germline ends. This CDR3 region has 16 residues.

The chain uses TRBV9 and TRBJ2-7, with 11 bases aligning to TRBD2. Germline-derived CDR1 and CDR2 are SGDLS and YYNGEE. There are 16 residues in the CDR3. Trimming at V came to 3 bases and at J to 1 base, leaving 6 bases not matched to a gene. CDR3 amino acids: CASSASLAGGSYEQYF. The CDR3 DNA is TGTGCCAGCAGCGCCTCGCTAGCGGGAGGATCCTACGAGCAGTACTTC.

This clone showed up just a few times. The genes are TRBV3-1 (or the pseudogene TRBV3-2) and TRBJ1-5, with D maybe TRBD1 (5 bases). Germline V CDR1 and CDR2: LGHDT, YNNKEL (reference sequence). The length of the CDR3 is 13 residues. The ends were cut back, 2 bases at V and 8 bases at J, with 10 bases in the middle. For the CDR3, the DNA is TGTGCCAGCAGCCAACAGGGTGGGGAGCCCCAGCATTTT. Translating it yields CASSQQGGEPQHF.

This clone was counted a single time. The gene calls are TRBV14 and TRBJ2-3, with D unresolved. Trimming stripped 1 base from V and 5 bases from J, with 16 bases between. The CDR3 is 16 residues long. Germline V lookup: CDR1 SGHDN, CDR2 FVKESK. The CDR3 nucleotides read TGTGCCAGCAGCCAAGGTCGTCAGGCGACCGGAGATACGCAGTATTTT. The encoded protein is CASSQGRQATGDTQYF.

CDR3 coding DNA: TGTGCCAGCAGCCGTATCGCGAGTTCTAACTATGGCTACACCTTC. The encoded protein is CASSRIASSNYGYTF. The rearrangement joins TRBV3-1 (or the pseudogene TRBV3-2) to TRBJ1-2; no reliable D call. V lost 4 bases and J 0 bases, leaving 12 bases between the germline ends. Per germline, CDR1 LGHDT and CDR2 YNNKEL (reference sequence). The CDR3 spans 15 residues.

This chain joins TRBV5-6 and TRBJ2-3; 11 bases are a match to TRBD2. From germline, CDR1 is SGHDT and CDR2 YYEEEE. This CDR3 has 19 residues. The V and J ends lost 4 bases and 0 bases, in that order; junction bases with no gene match: 13. CDR3: CASSPFSSGRPSSTDTQYF. The CDR3 DNA reads as TGTGCCAGCAGCCCGTTTTCTAGCGGGAGGCCCTCTAGCACAGATACGCAGTATTTT.